Listed below are T cell receptor beta chains from one sample, sequenced in a study of shared clonotypes between healthy human individuals. TCRdb's table, derived via immunoSEQ multiplex PCR, lists solely in-frame clones and lacks some. Of about 590,000 clones listed, nearly 97% are singletons. The specimen was naive CD8+ T cells sorted from blood. The receptors were gathered from a woman in her 30s in good health. Each CDR3 is given with its conserved first and last residue. The D gene is left open where the match is weak. Clone size, where shown, is once, few, many, or a class for clones that have expanded.

TRBV29-1	NA	NA	TRBJ2-1	TGCAGCGGCACACGCGACAATGAGCAGTTCTTC	CSGTRDNEQFF
TRBV7-8	TRBD1	NA	TRBJ2-7	TGTGCCAGCAGCCTCGGGACAGCAACCTACGAGCAGTACTTC	CASSLGTATYEQYF
TRBV6-4	NA	NA	TRBJ1-2	TGTGCCAGCAGCCCAGGGAACTATGGCTACACCTTC	CASSPGNYGYTF
TRBV4-1	TRBD1	NA	TRBJ2-7	TGCGCCAGCAGCCCGACAGGGCAAGAGCAGTACTTC	CASSPTGQEQYF
TRBV4-1	NA	once	TRBJ2-3	TGCGCCAGCAGCCAAGCCACACAAGATACGCAGTATTTT	CASSQATQDTQYF
TRBV28	TRBD1	NA	TRBJ1-5	TGTGCCAGCAGCCCTACAGGGGGTAGCAATCAGCCCCAGCATTTT	CASSPTGGSNQPQHF
TRBV13	NA	NA	TRBJ1-1	TGTGCCAGCAGCTTAGGGGAGGTCACTGAAGCTTTCTTT	CASSLGEVTEAFF
TRBV29-1	NA	NA	TRBJ2-4	TGCAGCGTTGTCGGTGCAGCCAAAAACATTCAGTACTTC	CSVVGAAKNIQYF
TRBV10-1	NA	NA	TRBJ2-7	TGCGCCAGCAGTGAATCCGCAGACTCCTACGAGCAGTACTTC	CASSESADSYEQYF
TRBV27	NA	NA	TRBJ2-7	TGTGCCAGCAGTTTAATGGGCAGGTCCTACGAGCAGTACTTC	CASSLMGRSYEQYF
TRBV19	NA	NA	TRBJ1-2	TGTGCCAGTAATAACATAGGCGGCTACACCTTC	CASNNIGGYTF
TRBV28	TRBD2	NA	TRBJ2-1	TGTGCCAGCAGATTACCGGGACTAGCCTACAATGAGCAGTTCTTC	CASRLPGLAYNEQFF
TRBV6-8	NA	NA	TRBJ1-3	TGTGCCAGCCCCAGACCGGGAAACACCATATATTTT	CASPRPGNTIYF
TRBV30	TRBD2	NA	TRBJ2-1	TGTGCCTGGAGAGACCTCCATTTAGATAGCGGGGCCTACAATGAGCAGTTCTTC	CAWRDLHLDSGAYNEQFF
TRBV28	NA	NA	TRBJ1-5	TGTGCCAGCAGCCCAATTGGCAGTAGCAATCAGCCCCAGCATTTT	CASSPIGSSNQPQHF
TRBV2	NA	NA	TRBJ1-1	TGTGCCAGCAGTGAGGGGGGATCTGAAGCTTTCTTT	CASSEGGSEAFF
TRBV5-6	NA	NA	TRBJ1-5	TGTGCCAGCAGCTTGTCAAGGGTCGCTTATAGCAATCAGCCCCAGCATTTT	CASSLSRVAYSNQPQHF
TRBV19	NA	NA	TRBJ1-1	TGTGCCAGTAGTCTAGTCGGGAACACTGAAGCTTTCTTT	CASSLVGNTEAFF
TRBV6-4	NA	NA	TRBJ2-1	TGTGCCAGCAGTGACTCGCGCGATGATTTTTTGGGTGAGCAGTTCTTC	CASSDSRDDFLGEQFF
TRBV4-1	NA	NA	TRBJ1-1	TGCGCCAGCAGCCAGGTTGGGGGCCGGGGGGCTGAAGCTTTCTTT	CASSQVGGRGAEAFF
TRBV7-3	NA	NA	TRBJ2-1	TGTGCCAGCAGTTCGCATGGGACGCTGAATGAGCAGTTCTTC	CASSSHGTLNEQFF
TRBV4-1	NA	NA	TRBJ2-7	TGCGCCAGCAGCTCCCTGGGGAAGGGGCTCTACGAGCAGTACTTC	CASSSLGKGLYEQYF
TRBV18	NA	NA	TRBJ2-1	TGTGCCAGCTCATACGTCGGAGGGCCGATCAGTGAGCAGTTCTTC	CASSYVGGPISEQFF
TRBV14	TRBD1	NA	TRBJ2-7	TGTGCCAGCAGCCAAGAAATCGGGCAGGGACAGAGATACGAGCAGTACTTC	CASSQEIGQGQRYEQYF
TRBV6-5	TRBD2	NA	TRBJ2-3	TGTGCCAGCAGTTTTGGTCTAGCGGGACTCACAGATACGCAGTATTTT	CASSFGLAGLTDTQYF
TRBV27	TRBD2	once	TRBJ2-7	TGTGCCAGCAGTCCACTAGCGATCTCCTACGAGCAGTACTTC	CASSPLAISYEQYF
TRBV19	TRBD1	NA	TRBJ2-7	TGTGCCAGTAGTCATGGGACAGGGGGCTACGAGCAGTACTTC	CASSHGTGGYEQYF
TRBV27	TRBD2	NA	TRBJ2-2	TGTGCCAGCCGGGAGGTGTTCGGAGAGCTGTTTTTT	CASREVFGELFF
TRBV28	NA	NA	TRBJ2-1	TGTGCCAGCAGTTTTACCCGCTACAATGAGCAGTTCTTC	CASSFTRYNEQFF
TRBV10-2	TRBD2	few	TRBJ2-7	TGCGCCAGCAGTGAGTCCGGCCTAGCGGACTACGAGCAGTACTTC	CASSESGLADYEQYF
TRBV19	NA	NA	TRBJ2-7	TGTGCCAGTAGTATAGGGCCAGGGCCCTCTCGGGAGCAGTACTTC	CASSIGPGPSREQYF
TRBV7-9	NA	NA	TRBJ2-7	TGTGCCAGCCAGGGGACCCCGGGGTACGGGCAGTACTTC	CASQGTPGYGQYF
TRBV19	NA	once	TRBJ2-1	TGTGCCAGTAGTATAGAACAGGGGAGGAATGAGCAGTTCTTC	CASSIEQGRNEQFF
TRBV5-4	NA	NA	TRBJ2-1	TGTGCCAGCAGCCCGGGAGCCAGAGAGCAGTTCTTC	CASSPGAREQFF
TRBV6-1	NA	NA	TRBJ2-5	TGTGCCAGCAGGAACGAAGAGACCCAGTACTTC	CASRNEETQYF
TRBV5-8	TRBD1	NA	TRBJ2-1	TGTGCCAGCAGCTTGGGGATCCGGGACAGGGTGAACAATGAGCAGTTCTTC	CASSLGIRDRVNNEQFF
TRBV7-9	NA	NA	TRBJ2-3	TGTGCCAGCAGCTTCTCGCCGAGCACAGATACGCAGTATTTT	CASSFSPSTDTQYF
TRBV27	NA	NA	TRBJ2-5	TGTGCCAGCAGGGCACCTGCAGGTACCGCGGGGTTAGAGACCCAGTACTTC	CASRAPAGTAGLETQYF
TRBV21-1	NA	NA	TRBJ2-7	TGTGCCAGCACTCCCACGGACGAGCAGTACTTC	CASTPTDEQYF
TRBV4-1	TRBD1	NA	TRBJ1-1	TGCGCCAGCAGCCAAGAAGGGACAGGGGCCCGAAACACTGAAGCTTTCTTT	CASSQEGTGARNTEAFF
TRBV6-6	TRBD1	NA	TRBJ1-2	TGTGCCAGCAGTGTTCGGGACAGGGGTTATGGCTACACCTTC	CASSVRDRGYGYTF
TRBV9	NA	NA	TRBJ2-3	TGTGCCAGCAGCGTAGCTGGGCAGTCCGATACGCAGTATTTT	CASSVAGQSDTQYF
TRBV6-1	NA	once	TRBJ1-1	TGTGCCAGCAGTGTTGCGGCGGGCACTGAAGCTTTCTTT	CASSVAAGTEAFF
TRBV11-2	NA	NA	TRBJ2-7	TGTGCCAGCAGCTTAGTAGCTCCGAACTACGAGCAGTACTTC	CASSLVAPNYEQYF
TRBV16	NA	NA	TRBJ2-1	TGTGCCAGCAGCCAAGCCCTTAGCGGTGAGCAGTTCTTC	CASSQALSGEQFF
TRBV7-9	TRBD2	NA	TRBJ2-4	TGTGCCAGCAGCCCGGCCCGACTAGCGGGAGTGACCTCCCAGTACTTC	CASSPARLAGVTSQYF
TRBV6-5	TRBD1	NA	TRBJ2-2	TGTGCCAGCAGTTTCCGGACAGGGTTACATACCGGGGAGCTGTTTTTT	CASSFRTGLHTGELFF
TRBV13	TRBD1	NA	TRBJ1-1	TGTGCCAGCACCCTGACAGGGGAGAACACTGAAGCTTTCTTT	CASTLTGENTEAFF
TRBV5-1	NA	once	TRBJ2-1	TGCGCCAGCAGCAGCCATAGCAGCCATGAGCAGTTCTTC	CASSSHSSHEQFF
TRBV4-1	TRBD2	NA	TRBJ2-1	TGCGCCAGCAGCCAGCGTCGGACTAGCGGCTACAATGAGCAGTTCTTC	CASSQRRTSGYNEQFF
TRBV27	NA	NA	TRBJ1-1	TGTGCCAGCAGTCCTAGTCGTGGGGCGGTGAACACTGAAGCTTTCTTT	CASSPSRGAVNTEAFF
TRBV5-8	NA	NA	TRBJ2-1	TGTGCCAGCAGCTATGAGCAGTTCTTC	CASSYEQFF
TRBV7-8	NA	NA	TRBJ2-7	TGTGCCAGCAGCTTAGGATCTACTATCTACGAGCAGTACTTC	CASSLGSTIYEQYF
TRBV5-6	NA	NA	TRBJ2-7	TGTGCCAGCAGCTTGGTATCAGGGTCCGAGCAGTACTTC	CASSLVSGSEQYF
TRBV29-1	TRBD2	NA	TRBJ2-1	TGCAGCGTTCAGCGGGAGTACAATGAGCAGTTCTTC	CSVQREYNEQFF
TRBV4-1	NA	once	TRBJ2-7	TGCGCCAGCAGCCGTTTCAGGGGTTACGAGCAGTACTTC	CASSRFRGYEQYF
TRBV27	NA	NA	TRBJ2-1	TGTGCCAGCAGTTCTTATAGTGGCAATGAGCAGTTCTTC	CASSSYSGNEQFF